This TCR beta chain appears in the sequencing data of a study of T cells in Graves' hyperthyroidism and ophthalmopathy. Findings and limits, study-wide: Ophthalmopathy was identified by the model a median around 6.9 months ahead of onset.

Amplified TCR beta CDR3 regions derived from RNA transcripts. With the HTBI primer set, the TCR CDR3 went through a first round of RT-PCR. TCRdb itself ran the multiplex PCR reads through MiXCR, one entry per CDR3 protein. The table shows roughly 420,000 distinct CDR3 sequences, with less than 20% occurring only once. Details on this clonotype: Its antigen remains unidentified.

V lost 0 bases to trimming and J lost 10 bases, with 13 bases between them. From germline, CDR1 is SGHDN and CDR2 FVKESK. This CDR3 has 15 amino acids. The clonotype comes from a woman aged 18-30 years with Graves' hyperthyroidism. V gene TRBV14 combines with J gene TRBJ1-6, with a tentative D call TRBD1 (6 bases). Input material: blood. The CDR3 DNA reads TGTGCCAGCAGCCAAGAGCAGGGGATGGCCTCACCCCTCCACTTT. It encodes CASSQEQGMASPLHF.